The 23 T cell receptor beta chains presented below share a single source sample, sequenced in a study of control samples from healthy donors and cancer patients. The repertoire was sequenced with immunoSEQ multiplex PCR; TCRdb's copy has only in-frame clones and lacks some. The repertoire holds around 120,000 clones, with approximately 90% as singletons. Material for sequencing was blood. The receptors stem from a woman aged 18 to 35 in good health.

J is TRBJ1-2 and V is TRBV19; 7 nucleotides line up with TRBD1. The CDR3 length is 17 residues. Losses at the gene ends were 7 bases for V and 10 bases for J; bases not matched to a gene: 24. Germline CDR1 and CDR2: LNHDA and SQIVND (reference sequence). CDR3 sequence (DNA): TGTGCCAGTACTAAAGGGGGCGGCAGTGACGTTGTTAGTGACTACACCTTC. Its translation is CASTKGGGSDVVSDYTF. The whole variable domain, filled in from reference TRBV19 and TRBJ1-2, reads DGGITQSPKYLFRKEGQNVTLSCEQNLNHDAMYWYRQDPGQGLRLIYYSQIVNDFQKGDIAEGYSVSREKKESFPLTVTSAQKNPTAFYLCASTKGGGSDVVSDYTFGSGTRLTVV.

The chain employs TRBV7-9 and TRBJ2-1; D might be TRBD1 (5 bases). This CDR3 has 14 residues. Trimming removed 5 bases at V and 0 bases at J, with 8 bases between. Germline CDR1 reads SEHNR; CDR2 reads FQNEAQ (reference sequence). DNA of the CDR3: TGTGCCAGCAGCAGAGACAGCTCCTACAATGAGCAGTTCTTC. This codes for CASSRDSSYNEQFF.

The CDR3 sequence is CASSPRDLTGNSPLHF. The CDR3 DNA is TGTGCCAGCAGCCCCAGGGACTTAACTGGGAATTCACCCCTCCACTTT. The chain recombines TRBV7-2 with TRBJ1-6; tentatively, D is TRBD1 (5 bases). The germline V and J ends were trimmed by 5 bases and 7 bases, with 18 bases remaining between them. The CDR3 extends over 16 amino acids. Per germline, CDR1 SGHTA and CDR2 FQGNSA.

CDR3 sequence: CASALGRGGTDTQYF. CDR3 DNA: TGTGCCAGCGCCCTAGGGAGGGGGGGGACAGATACGCAGTATTTT. The V gene is TRBV27, the J gene TRBJ2-3; D may be TRBD2 (7 bases). The CDR3 runs 15 residues. Germline CDR1 and CDR2: MNHEY and SMNVEV (reference sequence). V was clipped by 8 bases and J by 3 bases, with 18 bases between them.

The rearrangement links TRBV9 to TRBJ2-3, with TRBD2 identical over 9 bases. Losses at the gene ends were 0 bases for V and 1 base for J; bases not matched to a gene: 6. The CDR3 covers 17 residues. Germline assignment: CDR1 SGDLS and CDR2 YYNGEE. The CDR3 DNA sequence: TGTGCCAGCAGCGTAGCGCGCGGCGGGGGGGGCACAGATACGCAGTATTTT. Amino acids: CASSVARGGGGTDTQYF.

The chain uses TRBV6-2 or TRBV6-3 and TRBJ2-1, with D perhaps being TRBD1 or TRBD2 (5 bases each). The CDR3 totals 16 residues. CDR1 is MNHEY, CDR2 SVGEGT, per germline. The germline V and J ends were trimmed by 0 bases and 2 bases, with 11 bases remaining between them. The CDR3 reads CASSYSGRVTYNEQFF. For the CDR3, the DNA is TGTGCCAGCAGTTACTCGGGGCGGGTAACCTACAATGAGCAGTTCTTC.

For the CDR3, the DNA is TGTGCCAGCATATTTACCTACGAGCAGTACTTC. This codes for CASIFTYEQYF. V and J are TRBV6-5 and TRBJ2-7, with D unresolved. This CDR3 spans 11 amino acids. Germline CDR1 and CDR2: MNHEY and SVGAGI. V dropped 7 bases and J dropped 2 bases, with 6 bases sitting between them.

The chain recombines TRBV4-1 with TRBJ1-2; no clear D. Trimming took 3 bases from V and 0 from J, leaving 11 bases between them. Germline CDR1 is MGHRA and CDR2 is YSYEKL. The CDR3 totals 15 residues. CDR3 sequence: CASSHEVTSNYGYTF. In nucleotides, the CDR3 is TGCGCCAGCAGCCATGAGGTGACTTCTAACTATGGCTACACCTTC.

The chain carries TRBV6-6 and TRBJ2-7, with 8 bases that match TRBD1. The V gene's germline CDR1 is MNHNY and CDR2 SVGAGI (reference sequence). The CDR3 is 13 amino acids. V dropped 6 bases and J dropped 1; count of bases not matched to a gene: 2. The CDR3 loop is CASSRDRSYEQYF. As DNA, the CDR3 is TGTGCCAGCAGCCGGGACAGGTCCTACGAGCAGTACTTC.

V and J are TRBV13 and TRBJ2-5; weak D call: TRBD2 (6 bases). Looked up from germline, CDR1 is PRHDT and CDR2 is FYEKMQ (reference sequence). CDR3 length: 14 amino acids. Trimming shortened V by 6 bases and J by 4 bases, and 15 bases separated the two germline ends. CDR3 protein: CASSSSSVRETQYF. In nucleotides, the CDR3 is TGTGCCAGCAGTTCCTCTAGCGTACGAGAGACCCAGTACTTC.

This chain uses TRBV10-2 with TRBJ1-2; D might be TRBD1 (5 bases). Germline CDR1 WSHSY, CDR2 SAAADI. The CDR3 is made up of 16 amino acids. The ends were cut back, 0 bases at V and 2 bases at J, with 13 bases in the middle. CDR3 protein: CASSESGREGNYGYTF. CDR3 DNA sequence: TGCGCCAGCAGTGAGTCGGGCAGGGAGGGAAACTATGGCTACACCTTC.

The chain is built from TRBV28 and TRBJ2-4; no clear D gene. Germline loops: CDR1 MDHEN, CDR2 SYDVKM. The CDR3 sequence is 14 residues long. Trimming pared 5 bases from V and 1 base from J, leaving 9 bases between. The CDR3 nucleotides read TGTGCCAGCAGTGAAGGGCGGGCCAAAAACATTCAGTACTTC. It encodes CASSEGRAKNIQYF.

The chain recombines TRBV3-1 (or the pseudogene TRBV3-2) with TRBJ1-4; 7 bases map to TRBD1. In germline, CDR1 is LGHDT, CDR2 YNNKEL (reference sequence). CDR3 length: 16 amino acids. V shed 0 bases, J shed 0 bases, and the junction held 1 base outside the gene matches. As DNA, the CDR3 is TGTGCCAGCAGCCAAGATGGGACAGCAACTAATGAAAAACTGTTTTTT. This gives the protein CASSQDGTATNEKLFF.

J is TRBJ2-7 and V is TRBV25-1, with D possibly TRBD2 on 6 matching bases. Trimming removed 3 bases from V and 0 bases from J, with 12 bases in between. The CDR3 runs 15 residues. Looked up from germline, CDR1 is MGHDK and CDR2 is SYGVNS. For the CDR3, the DNA is TGTGCCAGCAGTGACGGGACTGGGGCCTCCTACGAGCAGTACTTC. Its protein is CASSDGTGASYEQYF.

J is TRBJ1-2 and V is TRBV19; D gene unclear. V lost 5 bases, J lost 4 bases, and 11 bases lay in between. The CDR3 has 13 residues. CDR1 is LNHDA, CDR2 SQIVND, per germline (reference sequence). The CDR3 sequence: CASSPQSLYGYTF. CDR3 in DNA: TGTGCCAGTAGTCCCCAAAGTCTCTATGGCTACACCTTC.

This clone was counted a single time. One junction end disagrees with the germline gene, perhaps due to a read error. The chain is built from TRBV2 and TRBJ1-2; D ambiguous. The germline V gene encodes CDR1 SNHLY and CDR2 FYNNEI. CDR3 length: 12 residues. For the CDR3, the DNA is TGTGCCAGCAGCGAAGGGCCTGGCGGCTACACCTTC. As protein: CASSEGPGGYTF.

This chain joins TRBV28 and TRBJ2-2, with a possible D match to TRBD1 (6 bases). Deletions cut 6 bases from V and 0 bases from J, with 8 bases between. Germline-derived CDR1 and CDR2 are MDHEN and SYDVKM. This CDR3 has 14 residues. The CDR3 DNA reads TGTGCCAGCAGGGGGACAACGAACACCGGGGAGCTGTTTTTT. It codes for CASRGTTNTGELFF. The full variable domain, in which reference TRBV28 and TRBJ2-2 provide the parts outside the CDR3, is DVKVTQSSRYLVKRTGEKVFLECVQDMDHENMFWYRQDPGLGLRLIYFSYDVKMKEKGDIPEGYSVSREKKERFSLILESASTNQTSMYLCASRGTTNTGELFFGEGSRLTVL.

The chain links TRBV7-2 to TRBJ2-1; D gene unclear. The CDR3 runs 15 residues. Germline V CDR1 and CDR2: SGHTA, FQGNSA. V was clipped by 1 base and J by 0 bases, with 7 bases between them. CDR3 region: CASSLGSGSYNEQFF. The CDR3 nucleotides are TGTGCCAGCAGCTTAGGGTCGGGCTCCTACAATGAGCAGTTCTTC.

The V call is TRBV18, the J call TRBJ2-1; 8 positions match TRBD2. CDR1 is KGHSH and CDR2 is LQKENI in the germline V gene. V dropped 3 bases and J dropped 7; count of bases not matched to a gene: 8. CDR3 length: 15 residues. The CDR3 protein is CASSPASGSGNEQFF. CDR3 in DNA: TGTGCCAGCTCACCTGCGAGCGGGAGTGGGAATGAGCAGTTCTTC.

The rearrangement links TRBV4-1 to TRBJ2-3, with 7 bases that match TRBD1. V lost 0 bases to trimming and J lost 4 bases; unmatched junction nucleotides: 10. CDR3 size: 17 residues. The germline CDR1 and CDR2 sequences are MGHRA and YSYEKL. The DNA of the CDR3 is TGCGCCAGCAGCCAAGATTCCCCGCTAGGGGGCGCAGATACGCAGTATTTT. Amino acids: CASSQDSPLGGADTQYF.

V usage is TRBV28 and J usage is TRBJ1-3; D unresolved. Germline V gene data show CDR1 as MDHEN and CDR2 as SYDVKM. The CDR3 covers 16 residues. Deletions cut 2 bases from V and 0 bases from J, with 11 bases between. The CDR3 DNA sequence: TGTGCCAGCAGTTTACGATTATCCCACTCTGGAAACACCATATATTTT. Its protein product is CASSLRLSHSGNTIYF.

The V call is TRBV7-9, the J call TRBJ2-3, with D perhaps being TRBD1 or TRBD2 (5 bases each). Per germline, CDR1 SEHNR and CDR2 FQNEAQ (reference sequence). This CDR3 contains 13 residues. V was clipped by 5 bases and J by 5 bases, with 11 bases between them. The chain's CDR3 is CASSQRGVDTQYF. Written as DNA, the CDR3 is TGTGCCAGCAGCCAAAGAGGGGTAGATACGCAGTATTTT.

The chain links TRBV10-2 to TRBJ1-6; D possibly corresponds to TRBD1 (5 bases). V was trimmed by 8 bases and J by 10 bases, leaving 30 bases between them. Germline V CDR1 and CDR2: WSHSY, SAAADI. The CDR3 is 18 residues long. The CDR3 nucleotides read TGCGCCAGCCCCTGGGATAGGCAGGGCTTTCAAAATAGGTCACCCCTCCACTTT. Protein sequence: CASPWDRQGFQNRSPLHF.